This T cell receptor (beta chain) was identified during a study of molecular identifiers for immune sequencing clone quantification. The study, taken as a whole, reports: Clonotypes surpassing 20 RNA copies contained over 97% of effector molecules, versus under 1% in naive cells.

CDR3 length: 12 amino acids. Between the trimmed V and J ends, which lost 8 bases and 6 bases, there was a span of 11 bases. Between roughly 18,000 and 1,100,000 sorted cells, with 10%, 30% or 50% RNA, yielded naive CD8 libraries. Naive CD8 T cells were picked out by sorting for CD8+CD4-CCR7+CD45RA+. In preparing bulk TCR libraries, previously described methods and listed TCR primers were used. MiXCR, applied by TCRdb to the PCR reads, yields one record per CDR3 protein. In the table there are under 800,000 distinct CDR3 sequences, around 25% of which are singletons. This clonotype occurred a few times. The antigen is not known.

The sample comprised naive CD8+ T cells from blood, with Jurkat cell RNA spiked in. The subset: FACS-sorted CD8+CD4-CCR7+CD45RA+ naive T cells. This sequence joins TRBV5-3 and TRBJ1-4; a possible D gene is TRBD1 (6 bases). TRBV5-3 is annotated as an ORF whose role is uncertain. The sequence was obtained from a human donor in good health. Some libraries in this study had Jurkat cell RNA spiked in. The CDR3 spells CASSGGDEKLFF. CDR3 coding DNA: TGTGCCAGCAGCGGGGGCGATGAAAAACTGTTTTTT.